This T cell receptor beta chain was sequenced during a study of cytomegalovirus exposure and HLA in healthy donors. The germline V gene encodes CDR1 SQVTM and CDR2 ANQGSEA. The ends were cut back, 4 bases at V and 3 bases at J, with 21 bases in the middle. The CDR3 extends over 16 amino acids. The assay was immunoSEQ multiplex PCR, and TCRdb's table has in-frame clones only and misses some. The sample shows under 150,000 clones, around 87% of them seen only once. Sequenced: PBMCs. The TCR comes from a man aged 18 to 30 in good health and CMV-seropositive. J is TRBJ1-1 and V is TRBV29-1; TRBD1 is a possible D gene (6 bases). The CDR3 sequence: CSVGFGTSSGHTEAFF. The CDR3 nucleotides are TGCAGCGTTGGGTTTGGGACATCTTCAGGGCACACTGAAGCTTTCTTT.